The 7 T cell receptor beta chains in this list originate from one sample, sequenced in a study of cytomegalovirus exposure and HLA in healthy donors. Sequencing was performed with immunoSEQ multiplex PCR; in TCRdb, only in-frame clones are kept and a portion is missing. Of 97,000 or so clones in the sample, around 85% were seen once. Sequencing was carried out using PBMCs. These receptor sequences come from a woman aged 30 to 39 in good health and CMV-seronegative.

The chain joins TRBV12-5 to TRBJ2-1; D possibly corresponds to TRBD1 (6 bases). Germline CDR1 is LGHNT and CDR2 is FRNRAP. The CDR3 consists of 18 residues. V was shortened by 3 bases and J by 7 bases, with 25 bases between the two germline ends. CDR3 region: CASGFRPGGRGLPNEQFF. For the CDR3, the DNA is TGTGCTAGTGGTTTTCGCCCGGGCGGCAGGGGCCTCCCAAATGAGCAGTTCTTC.

The V gene is TRBV7-6, the J gene TRBJ1-5; TRBD1 agrees at 10 bases. Per germline, CDR1 SGHVS and CDR2 FNYEAQ. The CDR3 consists of 17 residues. V trimming: 5 bases; J trimming: 0 bases; junction bases outside the gene matches: 7. The CDR3 nucleotides are TGTGCCAGCAGCGGGGGACAGGGGCGTTATAGCAATCAGCCCCAGCATTTT. Protein product: CASSGGQGRYSNQPQHF. Based on the CDR3 plus reference TRBV7-6 and TRBJ1-5, the full variable domain is GAGVSQSPRYKVTKRGQDVALRCDPISGHVSLYWYRQALGQGPEFLTYFNYEAQQDKSGLPNDRFSAERPEGSISTLTIQRTEQRDSAMYRCASSGGQGRYSNQPQHFGDGTRLSIL.

The chain carries TRBV4-3 and TRBJ2-3; D might be TRBD2 (6 bases). The germline gives CDR1 LGHNA, CDR2 YSLEER. Trimming took off 4 bases at V and 0 bases at J, with 14 bases between the two ends. The CDR3 sequence is 16 residues long. The CDR3 sequence: CASSPVGGTSTDTQYF. CDR3 sequence (DNA): TGCGCCAGCAGCCCGGTGGGCGGGACCAGCACAGATACGCAGTATTTT.

The table lists this clone with a few counts. For the CDR3, the DNA is TGTGCCAGCAGTGCCCAGGGGGCGATTAATTCACCCCTCCACTTT. Its translation: CASSAQGAINSPLHF. The chain joins TRBV6-1 to TRBJ1-6; 8 nucleotides align to TRBD1. Germline assignment: CDR1 MNHNS and CDR2 SASEGT. V was clipped by 4 bases and J by 6 bases; unmatched bases: 5. The CDR3 consists of 15 residues.

V is TRBV4-1 and J is TRBJ2-5; the D is unclear. CDR1 is MGHRA, CDR2 YSYEKL, per germline. The CDR3 is made up of 13 amino acids. The V and J ends lost 1 base and 6 bases respectively, with 9 bases between them. For the CDR3, the DNA is TGCGCCAGCAGCCAAGTATATCCTCAGACCCAGTACTTC. It encodes CASSQVYPQTQYF.

This chain links TRBV5-1 with TRBJ2-5, with TRBD2 identical over 10 bases. Per germline, CDR1 SGHRS and CDR2 YFSETQ. The trim removed 0 bases at V and 0 bases at J, leaving 2 bases unmatched. CDR3 length: 16 amino acids. CDR3 loop: CASSLETSGYQETQYF. In DNA, the CDR3 is TGCGCCAGCAGCTTGGAGACTAGCGGGTACCAAGAGACCCAGTACTTC.

The genes are TRBV6-1 and TRBJ1-3; D unclear. Trimming took off 8 bases at V and 3 bases at J, with 14 bases between the two ends. CDR1 is MNHNS and CDR2 is SASEGT in the germline V gene. CDR3 size: 14 residues. The chain's CDR3 is CASREEAGGNTIYF. CDR3 DNA: TGTGCCAGCCGGGAGGAAGCTGGTGGAAACACCATATATTTT.